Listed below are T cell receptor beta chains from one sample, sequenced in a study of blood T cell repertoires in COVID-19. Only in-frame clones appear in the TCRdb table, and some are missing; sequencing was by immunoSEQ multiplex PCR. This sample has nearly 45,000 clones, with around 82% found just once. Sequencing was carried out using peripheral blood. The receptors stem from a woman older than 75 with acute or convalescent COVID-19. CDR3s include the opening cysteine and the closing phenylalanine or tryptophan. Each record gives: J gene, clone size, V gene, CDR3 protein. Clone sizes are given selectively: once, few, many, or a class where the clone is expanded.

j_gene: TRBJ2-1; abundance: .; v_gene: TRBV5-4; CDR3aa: CASSSGLAGAHEQFF
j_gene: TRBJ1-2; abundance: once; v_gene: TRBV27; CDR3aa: CASRAGGGKGYTF
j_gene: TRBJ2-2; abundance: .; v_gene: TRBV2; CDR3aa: CASSVPISSGRDTGELFF
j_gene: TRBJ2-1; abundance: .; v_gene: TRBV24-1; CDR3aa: CATSQGPFNEQFF
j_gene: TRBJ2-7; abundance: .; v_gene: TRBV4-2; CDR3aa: CASSRTDRGLSYEQYF
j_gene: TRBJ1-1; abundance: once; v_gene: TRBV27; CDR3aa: CASSPRTGTYTEAFF
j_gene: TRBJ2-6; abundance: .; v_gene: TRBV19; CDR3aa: CASKTDPSGANVLTF
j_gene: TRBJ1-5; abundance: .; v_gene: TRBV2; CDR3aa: CASSATGVGQPQHF
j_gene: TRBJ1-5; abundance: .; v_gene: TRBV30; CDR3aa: CAWSVVGNQPQHF
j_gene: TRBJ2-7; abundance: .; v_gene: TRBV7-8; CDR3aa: CASSKGQGWEGRGGSYEQYF
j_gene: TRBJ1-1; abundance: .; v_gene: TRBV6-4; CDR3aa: CASSGDRGTEAFF
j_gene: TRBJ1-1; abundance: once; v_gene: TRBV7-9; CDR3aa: CASSLQGAGNTEAFF
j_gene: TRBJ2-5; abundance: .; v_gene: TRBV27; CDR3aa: CASSHRFLADQETQYF
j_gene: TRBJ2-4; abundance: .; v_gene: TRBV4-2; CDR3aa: CASSQEESGWSIQYF
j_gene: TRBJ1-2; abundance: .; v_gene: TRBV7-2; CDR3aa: CASSLVASGGGQGVGYTF
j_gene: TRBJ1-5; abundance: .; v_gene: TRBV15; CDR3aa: CATSRDFGISNQPQHF
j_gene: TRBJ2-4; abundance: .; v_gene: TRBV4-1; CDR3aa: CASSQELRFAGVRGRNIQYF
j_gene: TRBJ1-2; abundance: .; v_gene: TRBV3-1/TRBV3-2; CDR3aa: CASSPGGDYGYTF
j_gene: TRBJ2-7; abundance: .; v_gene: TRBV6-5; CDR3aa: CATGGGSGKSYEQYF
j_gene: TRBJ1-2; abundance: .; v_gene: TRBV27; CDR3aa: CASSLSVNYGYTF
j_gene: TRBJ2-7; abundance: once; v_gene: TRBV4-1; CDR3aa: CASSQAIGTSGRAENEQYF
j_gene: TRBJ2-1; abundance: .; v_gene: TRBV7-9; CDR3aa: CASSLGASGTYNEQFF
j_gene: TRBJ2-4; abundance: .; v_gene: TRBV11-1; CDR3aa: CASSLGGSGVQNIQYF
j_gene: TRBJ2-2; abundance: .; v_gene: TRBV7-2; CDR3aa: CASNANRDSTGELFF
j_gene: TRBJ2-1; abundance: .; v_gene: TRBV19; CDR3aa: CASSILPASGGYNEQFF
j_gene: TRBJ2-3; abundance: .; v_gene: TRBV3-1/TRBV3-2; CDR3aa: CASSQDGLAESSNTQYF
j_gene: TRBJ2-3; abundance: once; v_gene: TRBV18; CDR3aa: CASSPPRFTDTQYF
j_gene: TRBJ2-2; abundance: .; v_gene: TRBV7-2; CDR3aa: CAIGAGELFF
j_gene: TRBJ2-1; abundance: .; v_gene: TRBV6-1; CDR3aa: CARSEMANRFF
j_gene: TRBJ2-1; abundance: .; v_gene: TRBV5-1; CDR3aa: CASSRLSGQGNNEQFF
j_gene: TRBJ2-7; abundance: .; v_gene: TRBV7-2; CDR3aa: CASSPAYEQYF
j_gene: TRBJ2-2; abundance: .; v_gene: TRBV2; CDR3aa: CARAQQGYPGELFF
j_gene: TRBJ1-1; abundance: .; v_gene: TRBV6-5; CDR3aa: CAGGGHLNTEAFF
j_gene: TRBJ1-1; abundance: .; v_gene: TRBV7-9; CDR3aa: CVSRRGTYRAGYMNTEAFF
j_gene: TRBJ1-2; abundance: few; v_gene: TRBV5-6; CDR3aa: CASSLGAVMIYTF